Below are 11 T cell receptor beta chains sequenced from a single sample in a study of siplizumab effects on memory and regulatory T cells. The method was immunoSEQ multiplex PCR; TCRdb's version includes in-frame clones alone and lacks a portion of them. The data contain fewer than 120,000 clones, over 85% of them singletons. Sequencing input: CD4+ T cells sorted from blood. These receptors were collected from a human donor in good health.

CDR3 coding DNA: TGTGCCAGCAGCCCCAGGACTAGCGGGCCCGGGGAGCTGTTTTTT. Protein product: CASSPRTSGPGELFF. The chain employs TRBV9 and TRBJ2-2; TRBD2 agrees at 11 bases. Per germline, CDR1 SGDLS and CDR2 YYNGEE. There are 15 residues in the CDR3. The V segment lost 4 bases and the J segment 6 bases; nucleotides outside the gene matches: 5.

The CDR3 nucleotides are TGTGCCATCAGGCGGGCGGGACAGGGGACAGATACGCAGTATTTT. Residues: CAIRRAGQGTDTQYF. This chain connects TRBV10-3 to TRBJ2-3, with 10 bases matching TRBD1. Germline loops: CDR1 ENHRY, CDR2 SYGVKD. The V segment lost 6 bases and the J segment 3 bases; nucleotides outside the gene matches: 6. The CDR3 runs 15 residues.

CDR3 sequence reads: CASSRVSGPSEQYF. For the CDR3, the DNA is TGTGCCAGCAGCAGGGTTAGCGGGCCATCCGAGCAGTACTTC. The chain combines TRBV4-2 with TRBJ2-5; 7 bases align to TRBD2. TRBJ2-7 matches the DNA end more closely, so the J call is doubtful. The CDR3 is made up of 14 amino acids. Germline V gene sequence: CDR1 LGHNA, CDR2 YNFKEQ.

The CDR3 coding sequence is TGTGCCAGCAGCCCGGACCAGGGTGAGACCCAGTACTTC. Protein sequence: CASSPDQGETQYF. The J gene is TRBJ2-5, the V gene TRBV5-4; a weak D match, TRBD1 (5 bases). The ends were cut back, 4 bases at V and 5 bases at J, with 12 bases in the middle. The CDR3 spans 13 residues. The germline V gene encodes CDR1 SGHNT and CDR2 YYREEE (reference sequence).

CDR3 in DNA: TGTGCCACGGGACAGGGCAGGGGCTACACCTTC. Residues: CATGQGRGYTF. V is TRBV2 and J is TRBJ1-2, with 9 bases matching TRBD1. Germline V gene lookup returns CDR1 SNHLY and CDR2 FYNNEI. Trimming took 10 bases from V and 8 from J; bases not matched to a gene: 5. There are 11 residues in the CDR3.

CDR3 sequence (DNA): TGTGCCAGCAGTGATGAGCGGGTGGTTAATGAGCAGTTCTTC. Protein product: CASSDERVVNEQFF. This chain links TRBV25-1 with TRBJ2-1, with a weak D call TRBD2 (6 bases). V shed 3 bases and J shed 7 bases, with 13 bases lying between them. Germline CDR1 MGHDK, CDR2 SYGVNS. This CDR3 contains 14 residues. The whole variable domain, filled in from reference TRBV25-1 and TRBJ2-1, reads EADIYQTPRYLVIGTGKKITLECSQTMGHDKMYWYQQDPGMELHLIHYSYGVNSTEKGDLSSESTVSRIRTEHFPLTLESARPSHTSQYLCASSDERVVNEQFFGPGTRLTVL.

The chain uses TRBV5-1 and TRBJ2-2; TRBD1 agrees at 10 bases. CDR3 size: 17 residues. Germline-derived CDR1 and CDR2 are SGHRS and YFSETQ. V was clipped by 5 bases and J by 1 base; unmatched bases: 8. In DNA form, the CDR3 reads TGCGCCAGCAGATACCGGGACAGGGGTGAGAACACCGGGGAGCTGTTTTTT. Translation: CASRYRDRGENTGELFF.

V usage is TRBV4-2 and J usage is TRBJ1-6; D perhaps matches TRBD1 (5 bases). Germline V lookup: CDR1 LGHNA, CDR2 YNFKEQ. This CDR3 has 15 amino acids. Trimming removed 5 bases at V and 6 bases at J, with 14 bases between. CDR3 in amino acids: CASSKEEQGNSPLHF. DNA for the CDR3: TGTGCCAGCAGCAAGGAGGAGCAGGGTAATTCACCCCTCCACTTT.

The CDR3 protein is CASSHDSYEQYF. The CDR3 nucleotides are TGTGCCAGCAGCCACGACAGCTACGAGCAGTACTTC. The chain carries TRBV7-9 and TRBJ2-7; D may be TRBD1 (5 bases). This CDR3 has 12 amino acids. Between the trimmed V and J ends, which lost 5 bases and 3 bases, there was a span of 8 bases. From germline, CDR1 is SEHNR and CDR2 FQNEAQ (reference sequence). The full variable domain, rest sourced from reference TRBV7-9 and TRBJ2-7, is DTGVSQNPRHKITKRGQNVTFRCDPISEHNRLYWYRQTLGQGPEFLTYFQNEAQLEKSRLLSDRFSAERPKGSFSTLEIQRTEQGDSAMYLCASSHDSYEQYFGPGTRLTVT.

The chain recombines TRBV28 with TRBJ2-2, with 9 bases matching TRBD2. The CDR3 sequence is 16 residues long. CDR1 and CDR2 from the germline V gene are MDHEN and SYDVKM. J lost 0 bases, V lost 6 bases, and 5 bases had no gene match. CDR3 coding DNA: TGTGCCAGCAGCTTAGCGGGAGCCCCGAACACCGGGGAGCTGTTTTTT. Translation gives CASSLAGAPNTGELFF.

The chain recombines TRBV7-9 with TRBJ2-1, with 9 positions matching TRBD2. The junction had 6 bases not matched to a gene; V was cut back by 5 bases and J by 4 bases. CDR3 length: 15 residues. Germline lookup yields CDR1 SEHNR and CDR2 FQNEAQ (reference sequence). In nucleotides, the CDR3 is TGTGCCAGCAGCCGCCCCCTAGCGGGGTACAATGAGCAGTTCTTC. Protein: CASSRPLAGYNEQFF.